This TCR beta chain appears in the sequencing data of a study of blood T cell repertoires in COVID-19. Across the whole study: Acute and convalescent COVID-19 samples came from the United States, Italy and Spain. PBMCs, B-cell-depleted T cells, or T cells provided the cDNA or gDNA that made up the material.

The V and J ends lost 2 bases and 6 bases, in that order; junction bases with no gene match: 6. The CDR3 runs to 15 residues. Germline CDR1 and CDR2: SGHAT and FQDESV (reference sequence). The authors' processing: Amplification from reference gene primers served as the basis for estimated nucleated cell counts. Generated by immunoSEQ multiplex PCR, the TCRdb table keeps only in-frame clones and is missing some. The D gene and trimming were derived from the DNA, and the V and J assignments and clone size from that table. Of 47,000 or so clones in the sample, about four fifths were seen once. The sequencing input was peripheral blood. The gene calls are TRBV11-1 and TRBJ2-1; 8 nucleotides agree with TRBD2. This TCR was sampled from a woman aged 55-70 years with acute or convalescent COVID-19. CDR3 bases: TGTGCCAGCAGCTTAATCACTAGCGGACCCAATGAGCAGTTCTTC. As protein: CASSLITSGPNEQFF.